The clone carrying this T cell receptor (beta chain) has a handful of counts. These data belong to a study of control samples from healthy donors and cancer patients. V shed 1 base and J 2 bases; nucleotides not matched to a gene: 8. The CDR3 spans 17 residues. Looked up from germline, CDR1 is LGHNA and CDR2 is YNFKEQ. The repertoire was sequenced with immunoSEQ multiplex PCR; TCRdb's copy has only in-frame clones and lacks some. The sample shows 210,000 or so clones, about 90% of them seen only once. V is TRBV4-2 and J is TRBJ2-7, with TRBD2 matching 10 bases. The sample was blood. This clonotype was sampled from a man aged 30 to 45 in good health. CDR3 sequence (DNA): TGTGCCAGCAGCCAAGGAGTAGCTAGCGGGGGACCCTACGAGCAGTACTTC. The encoded protein is CASSQGVASGGPYEQYF.